Below are 22 T cell receptor beta chains sequenced from a single sample in a study of Ad26.COV2.S vaccination and SARS-CoV-2 variants (dated by TCRdb to 2020 to 2023). Read against the paper, the sample's treatment or condition label means: about 20 received Ad26.COV2.S at low or high dose, single or two shots; five or six received placebo; per-sample allocation not given. For vaccine and placebo recipients, repertoires were sequenced using samples collected on day 63 after the first injection. Libraries were prepared through the immunoSEQ multiplex PCR assay. TCRdb mirrors the immuneACCESS table, restricted to in-frame sequences. Some clones are absent from its copies; in checked studies, under half trace to an unresolved V gene, and the reason for the others is unknown. The sample includes about 680,000 clones, with roughly 90% observed a single time. Together, the top ten hold over 1.3% of the sample.

Here the sequenced sample was peripheral blood, taken in a trial of Ad26.COV2.S vaccine versus placebo. These receptors all stem from a person between 18 and 65 years old who received the Ad26.COV2.S COVID-19 vaccine or a placebo.

V and J are TRBV5-1 and TRBJ2-2, with 7 bases aligning to TRBD1. There are 15 residues in the CDR3. The J segment lost 4 bases and the V segment lost 5 bases, leaving 8 bases of the junction unmatched. CDR1 SGHRS and CDR2 YFSETQ come from the germline V gene. The chain's CDR3 is CASSIRTGGTGELFF. CDR3 DNA sequence: TGCGCCAGCAGTATCCGGACAGGCGGCACCGGGGAGCTGTTTTTT.

The sample holds a few counts of this clone. The same CDR3 arises from other DNA sequences in this sample as well. J is TRBJ2-7 and V is TRBV6-5; TRBD2 matches 7 bases. The V and J ends lost 2 bases and 7 bases, in that order; junction bases with no gene match: 2. CDR1 and CDR2 from the germline V gene are MNHEY and SVGAGI. The CDR3 consists of 12 residues. This CDR3 reads CASSYRGGEQYF. As DNA, the CDR3 is TGTGCCAGCAGTTACAGGGGAGGGGAGCAGTACTTC.

V and J are TRBV18 and TRBJ1-1; the D gene is possibly TRBD1 (5 bases). Germline-derived CDR1 and CDR2 are KGHSH and LQKENI. There are 17 residues in the CDR3. Deletions cut 4 bases from V and 1 base from J, with 19 bases between. Written as DNA, the CDR3 is TGTGCCAGCTCACTGGCGGAACTCAGGGAACAGAACACTGAAGCTTTCTTT. This sequence encodes CASSLAELREQNTEAFF.

The chain joins TRBV6-5 to TRBJ1-6; TRBD1 matches at 7 bases. V lost 0 bases, J lost 8 bases, and 7 bases stayed unmatched. CDR1 MNHEY and CDR2 SVGAGI come from the germline V gene. CDR3 size: 16 residues. The CDR3 sequence: CASSYSPGGGDSPLHF. The CDR3, as DNA: TGTGCCAGCAGTTACTCCCCTGGAGGGGGCGATTCACCCCTCCACTTT.

The gene calls are TRBV19 and TRBJ2-1; weak D call: TRBD2 (7 bases). The CDR3 is made up of 16 amino acids. Germline V CDR1 and CDR2: LNHDA, SQIVND (reference sequence). V was shortened by 3 bases and J by 2 bases, with 14 bases between the two germline ends. The CDR3 protein is CASSISRGAAYNEQFF. The CDR3, as DNA: TGTGCCAGTAGTATTTCTCGGGGGGCCGCCTACAATGAGCAGTTCTTC.

The V and J genes are TRBV6-5 and TRBJ2-7; D remains unclear. The CDR3 runs 16 residues. Germline V gene lookup returns CDR1 MNHEY and CDR2 SVGAGI. Trimming removed 0 bases from V and 4 bases from J, with 16 bases in between. The CDR3 is CASSYSPAKYGYEQYF. The DNA for the CDR3 is TGTGCCAGCAGTTACTCGCCCGCTAAATATGGTTACGAGCAGTACTTC.

V usage is TRBV6-5 and J usage is TRBJ1-6; 7 nucleotides match TRBD1. J was trimmed by 7 bases and V by 3 bases; bases with no gene match: 3. The CDR3 extends over 14 amino acids. Germline lookup yields CDR1 MNHEY and CDR2 SVGAGI. As DNA, the CDR3 is TGTGCCAGCAGTTATCGGGACAGCAATTCACCCCTCCACTTT. This translates into CASSYRDSNSPLHF.

V usage is TRBV4-3 and J usage is TRBJ2-6, with D possibly being TRBD1 (6 bases). The CDR3 loop spans 17 amino acids. From germline, CDR1 is LGHNA and CDR2 YSLEER. Trimming pared 6 bases from V and 0 bases from J, leaving 15 bases between. The CDR3 loop is CASSLQGTGSGANVLTF. The CDR3 DNA follows: TGCGCCAGCAGTCTACAGGGAACCGGCTCTGGGGCCAACGTCCTGACTTTC.

V usage is TRBV7-2 and J usage is TRBJ2-7; D may match TRBD1 or TRBD2 (7 bases each). The germline CDR1 and CDR2 sequences are SGHTA and FQGNSA. Trimming cost V 6 bases and J 6 bases, with 18 bases left between them. The CDR3 is 14 residues long. The CDR3 reads CASSPADREGEQYF. Written as DNA, the CDR3 is TGTGCCAGCAGTCCAGCCGACAGGGAGGGCGAGCAGTACTTC.

The V and J genes are TRBV10-2 and TRBJ1-2; a weak D match, TRBD1 (5 bases). V lost 2 bases and J lost 8, with 15 bases in between. The CDR3 is made up of 14 amino acids. CDR1 is WSHSY and CDR2 is SAAADI in the germline V gene. The CDR3 spells CASSEPGRLNGYTF. The CDR3 coding sequence is TGCGCCAGCAGTGAGCCAGGGAGGTTGAACGGCTACACCTTC.

The chain uses TRBV6-5 and TRBJ2-5, with TRBD2 matching 7 bases. Germline loops: CDR1 MNHEY, CDR2 SVGAGI. The CDR3 is made up of 16 amino acids. With 0 bases clipped from V and 5 bases from J, the junction kept 9 bases outside the gene matches. The CDR3 loop reads CASSYSAGVGAETQYF. CDR3 in DNA: TGTGCCAGCAGTTACTCGGCGGGAGTCGGGGCGGAGACCCAGTACTTC.

The CDR3 spells CASSLGAGDSYEQYF. CDR3 DNA sequence: TGTGCCAGCAGCTTGGGAGCGGGAGACTCCTACGAGCAGTACTTC. The chain has TRBV5-4 and TRBJ2-7, with TRBD2 matching 8 bases. V shed 0 bases, J shed 0 bases, and the junction held 2 bases outside the gene matches. Germline-derived CDR1 and CDR2 are SGHNT and YYREEE (reference sequence). The CDR3 runs 15 residues.

This sequence joins TRBV14 and TRBJ2-5; tentative D call: TRBD2 (6 bases). The germline V gene has CDR1 SGHDN and CDR2 FVKESK. V was cut by 0 bases and J by 5 bases, with 19 bases left in between. The CDR3 loop spans 17 amino acids. The CDR3 DNA is TGTGCCAGCAGCCAAGAGGGGTTCGGGAGCGGAGGGGAGACCCAGTACTTC. Amino acid sequence: CASSQEGFGSGGETQYF.

The chain carries TRBV5-4 and TRBJ2-7, with D maybe TRBD2 (5 bases). Germline V gene sequence: CDR1 SGHNT, CDR2 YYREEE (reference sequence). Deletions cut 0 bases from V and 3 bases from J, with 13 bases between. The CDR3 loop spans 15 amino acids. The CDR3 bases are TGTGCCAGCAGCTTGGCCTCTGAACTAGTCTACGAGCAGTACTTC. Residues: CASSLASELVYEQYF.

The rearrangement joins TRBV5-4 to TRBJ2-1; the match to TRBD1 covers 9 bases. Losses at the gene ends were 3 bases for V and 15 bases for J; bases not matched to a gene: 10. The CDR3 extends over 13 amino acids. Germline loops: CDR1 SGHNT, CDR2 YYREEE (reference sequence). For the CDR3, the DNA is TGTGCCAGCAGCTCCGGGACAGGGTCCGGCCGGTTCTTC. Residues: CASSSGTGSGRFF.

The chain has TRBV2 and TRBJ1-2; D uncertain. The CDR3 totals 11 residues. V lost 3 bases and J lost 8, with 7 bases in between. Germline V gene data show CDR1 as SNHLY and CDR2 as FYNNEI. CDR3 nucleotides: TGTGCCAGCAGTGACAGCTTCGGCTACACCTTC. Translating it yields CASSDSFGYTF. The whole variable domain, filled in from reference TRBV2 and TRBJ1-2, reads EPEVTQTPSHQVTQMGQEVILRCVPISNHLYFYWYRQILGQKVEFLVSFYNNEISEKSEIFDDQFSVERPDGSNFTLKIRSTKLEDSAMYFCASSDSFGYTFGSGTRLTVV.

The chain couples TRBV5-8 to TRBJ1-3; no clear D gene. Looked up from germline, CDR1 is SGHTS and CDR2 is YDEGEE. The V end was cut by 5 bases, the J end by 3 bases, with 15 bases between. The CDR3 extends over 15 amino acids. In DNA, the CDR3 is TGTGCCAGCAGGACTTACGGAGGTGGTGGAAACACCATATATTTT. It encodes CASRTYGGGGNTIYF. The variable domain in full, completed from reference TRBV5-8 and TRBJ1-3, reads EAGVTQSPTHLIKTRGQQATLRCSPISGHTSVYWYQQALGLGLQFLLWYDEGEERNRGNFPPRFSGRQFPNYSSELNVNALELEDSALYLCASRTYGGGGNTIYFGEGSWLTVV.

J is TRBJ1-2 and V is TRBV6-6; D not certain. Trimming left V 2 bases short and J 8 bases short, with 9 bases between. Germline CDR1 is MNHNY and CDR2 is SVGAGI (reference sequence). The CDR3 covers 12 residues. The CDR3 here is CASSYSLPGYTF. The DNA for the CDR3 is TGTGCCAGCAGTTACAGCCTCCCGGGCTACACCTTC.

The J gene is TRBJ2-3, the V gene TRBV6-5; D is possibly TRBD1 or TRBD2 (5 bases each). Germline CDR1 MNHEY, CDR2 SVGAGI. The CDR3 totals 15 residues. Trimming stripped 6 bases from V and 4 bases from J, with 17 bases between. The CDR3 bases are TGTGCCAGCAGCCCCGGGACCTCGGTACCAGATACGCAGTATTTT. Encoded protein: CASSPGTSVPDTQYF.

The chain joins TRBV14 to TRBJ2-1; either TRBD1 or TRBD2 may fit D (5 bases each). Per germline, CDR1 SGHDN and CDR2 FVKESK. The ends were cut back, 1 base at V and 8 bases at J, with 15 bases in the middle. This CDR3 comprises 15 residues. The CDR3 loop reads CASSQVWSGSDEQFF. CDR3 sequence (DNA): TGTGCCAGCAGCCAAGTTTGGTCAGGGAGCGATGAGCAGTTCTTC.

V and J are TRBV27 and TRBJ1-2; D gene ambiguous. CDR3 length: 17 residues. Germline CDR1 is MNHEY and CDR2 is SMNVEV (reference sequence). Trimming removed 0 bases at V and 4 bases at J, with 18 bases between. The CDR3 region is CASSLSRVLGGLYGYTF. DNA for the CDR3: TGTGCCAGCAGTTTATCGAGGGTTTTAGGCGGCCTCTATGGCTACACCTTC.

J is TRBJ1-4 and V is TRBV6-5; the match to TRBD1 covers 7 bases. There are 15 residues in the CDR3. With 6 bases clipped from V and 0 bases from J, the junction kept 4 bases outside the gene matches. Germline V gene lookup returns CDR1 MNHEY and CDR2 SVGAGI. This chain's CDR3 is CASRPTGATNEKLFF. In DNA, the CDR3 is TGTGCCAGCAGACCCACAGGGGCAACTAATGAAAAACTGTTTTTT.